This TCR beta chain was identified during a study of beta chain features in type 1 diabetes. The CDR3 runs to 16 residues. The germline V gene encodes CDR1 SSHAT and CDR2 FNYEAQ (reference sequence). On this clone: Its target is not known. An end of the junction does not agree with germline; a read error may underlie this. In the same sample, other DNA sequences code for this CDR3.

Study-wide findings and caveats: Type 1 diabetes patients had fewer VDJ junction insertions and more deletions.

Since all of the isolated RNA was reverse transcribed, expressed TCRB transcripts were what got sequenced. Assay used: immunoSEQ multiplex PCR; TCRdb lists only in-frame clones, some missing. Altogether 400,000 to 450,000 clones are present, 11% to 15% being singletons, with the ten largest covering around 0.035%. The clonotype was recovered from a man aged 25 to 40 in good health. The source material was naive CD4+ T cells from blood. The chain employs TRBV7-7 and TRBJ2-3; 13 nucleotides agree with TRBD2. The CDR3 sequence: CASSLGLAGVADTQYF. The CDR3, as DNA: TGTGCTAGCAGCTTAGGACTAGCGGGAGTAGCAGATACGCAGTATTTT.